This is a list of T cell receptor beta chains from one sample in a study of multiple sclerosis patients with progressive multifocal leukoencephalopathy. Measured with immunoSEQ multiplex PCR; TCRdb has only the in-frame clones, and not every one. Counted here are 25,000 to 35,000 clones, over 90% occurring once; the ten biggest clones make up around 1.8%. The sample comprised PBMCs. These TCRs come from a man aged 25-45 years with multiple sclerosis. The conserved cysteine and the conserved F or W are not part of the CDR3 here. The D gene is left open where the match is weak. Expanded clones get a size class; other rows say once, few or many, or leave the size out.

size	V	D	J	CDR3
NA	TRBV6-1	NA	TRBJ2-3	ASSVAGTSDTQY
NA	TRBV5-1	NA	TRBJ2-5	ASSRSGTIQETQY
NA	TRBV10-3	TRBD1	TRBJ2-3	AISESGDRGILY
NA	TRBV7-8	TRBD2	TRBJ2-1	ASSPPGLADFSYNEQF
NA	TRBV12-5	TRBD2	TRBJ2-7	VGPSGSYEQY
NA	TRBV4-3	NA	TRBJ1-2	ASSQEFGYYGYT
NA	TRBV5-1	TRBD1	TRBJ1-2	ASSFYFRGRQGYT
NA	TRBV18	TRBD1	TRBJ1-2	ASSPPPGGYGYT
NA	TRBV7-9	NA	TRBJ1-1	ASSLETRRTEAF
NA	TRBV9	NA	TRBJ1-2	ASSVEGNYGYT
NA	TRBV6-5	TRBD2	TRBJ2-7	ASSYSGLAGGYEQY
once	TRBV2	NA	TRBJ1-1	ASSGGPGNTEAF
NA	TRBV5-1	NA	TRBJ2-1	ASSFGTEYNEQF
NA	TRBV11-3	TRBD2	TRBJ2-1	ASSLGTSGRAKF
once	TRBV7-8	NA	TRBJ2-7	ASSSAGARYEQY
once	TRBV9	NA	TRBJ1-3	ASSVSVSPGNTIY
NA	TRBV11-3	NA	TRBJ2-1	ASSLDPLPKNEQF
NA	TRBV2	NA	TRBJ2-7	ASSLLAYEQY
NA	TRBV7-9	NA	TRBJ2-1	ASSPRFDEQF
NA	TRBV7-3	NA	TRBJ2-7	ASSPGASSYEQY
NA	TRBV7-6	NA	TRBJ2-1	ASSLESRGEQF
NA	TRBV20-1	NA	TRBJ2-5	SAWFQETQY
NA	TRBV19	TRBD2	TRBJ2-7	ASSRLAALQTREQY
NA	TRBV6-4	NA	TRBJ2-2	ASSDGGGTGELF